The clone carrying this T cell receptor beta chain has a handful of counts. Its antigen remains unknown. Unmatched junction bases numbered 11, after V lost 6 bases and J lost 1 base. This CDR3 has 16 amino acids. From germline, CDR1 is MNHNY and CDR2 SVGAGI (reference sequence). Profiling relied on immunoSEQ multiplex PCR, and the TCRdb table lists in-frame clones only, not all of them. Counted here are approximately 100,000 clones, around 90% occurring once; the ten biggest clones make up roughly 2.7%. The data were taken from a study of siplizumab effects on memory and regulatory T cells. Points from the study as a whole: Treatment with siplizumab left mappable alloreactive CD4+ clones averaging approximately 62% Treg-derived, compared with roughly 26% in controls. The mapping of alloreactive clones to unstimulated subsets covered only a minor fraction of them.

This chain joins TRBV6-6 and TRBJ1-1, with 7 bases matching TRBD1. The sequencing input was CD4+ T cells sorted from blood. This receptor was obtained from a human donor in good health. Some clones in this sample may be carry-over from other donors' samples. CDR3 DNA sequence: TGTGCCAGCAGGTCTTCATCCGGGACAGCGAACACTGAAGCTTTCTTT. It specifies CASRSSSGTANTEAFF.